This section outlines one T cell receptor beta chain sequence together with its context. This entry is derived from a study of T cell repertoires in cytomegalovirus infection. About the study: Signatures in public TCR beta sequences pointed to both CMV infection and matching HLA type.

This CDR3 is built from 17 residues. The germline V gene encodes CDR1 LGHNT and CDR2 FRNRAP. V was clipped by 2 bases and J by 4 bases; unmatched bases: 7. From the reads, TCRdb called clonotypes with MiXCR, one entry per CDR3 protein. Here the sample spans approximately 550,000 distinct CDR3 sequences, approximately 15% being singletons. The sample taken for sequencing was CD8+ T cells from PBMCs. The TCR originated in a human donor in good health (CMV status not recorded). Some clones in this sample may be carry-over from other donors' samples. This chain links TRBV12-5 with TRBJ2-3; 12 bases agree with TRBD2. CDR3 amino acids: CASGLFASGRAPDTQYF. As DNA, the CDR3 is TGTGCTAGTGGTTTGTTCGCTAGCGGGAGGGCCCCAGATACGCAGTATTTT.